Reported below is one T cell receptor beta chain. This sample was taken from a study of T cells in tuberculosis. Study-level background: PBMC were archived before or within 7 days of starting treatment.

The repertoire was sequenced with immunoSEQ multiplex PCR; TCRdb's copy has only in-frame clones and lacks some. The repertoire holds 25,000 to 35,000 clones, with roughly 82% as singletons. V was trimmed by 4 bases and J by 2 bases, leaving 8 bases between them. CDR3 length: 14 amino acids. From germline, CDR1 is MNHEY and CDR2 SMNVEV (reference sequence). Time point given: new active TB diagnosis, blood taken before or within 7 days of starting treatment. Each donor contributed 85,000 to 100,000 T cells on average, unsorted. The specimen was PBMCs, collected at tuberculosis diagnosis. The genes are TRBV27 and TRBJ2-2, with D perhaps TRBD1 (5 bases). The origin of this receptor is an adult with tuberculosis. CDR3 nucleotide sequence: TGTGCCAGCAGTTGGACATACAACACCGGGGAGCTGTTTTTT. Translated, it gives CASSWTYNTGELFF.